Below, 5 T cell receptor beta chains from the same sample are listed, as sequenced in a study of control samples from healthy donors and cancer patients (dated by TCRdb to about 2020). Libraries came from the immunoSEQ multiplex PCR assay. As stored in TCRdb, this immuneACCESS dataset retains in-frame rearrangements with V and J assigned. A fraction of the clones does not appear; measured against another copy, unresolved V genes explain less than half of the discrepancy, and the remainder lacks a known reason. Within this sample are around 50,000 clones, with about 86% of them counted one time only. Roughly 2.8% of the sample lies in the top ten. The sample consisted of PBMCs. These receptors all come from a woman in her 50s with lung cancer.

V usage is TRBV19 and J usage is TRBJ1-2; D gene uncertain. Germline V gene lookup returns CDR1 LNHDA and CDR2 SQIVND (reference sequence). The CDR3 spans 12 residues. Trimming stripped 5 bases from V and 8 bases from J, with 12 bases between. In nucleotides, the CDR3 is TGTGCCAGTAGTCCTGCTACCTCCGGCTACACCTTC. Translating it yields CASSPATSGYTF.

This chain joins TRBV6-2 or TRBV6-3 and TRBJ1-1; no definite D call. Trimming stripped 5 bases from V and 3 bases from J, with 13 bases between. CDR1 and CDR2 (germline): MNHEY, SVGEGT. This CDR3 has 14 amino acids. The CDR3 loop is CASSRGRDYTEAFF. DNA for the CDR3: TGTGCCAGCAGTCGAGGACGGGATTACACTGAAGCTTTCTTT.

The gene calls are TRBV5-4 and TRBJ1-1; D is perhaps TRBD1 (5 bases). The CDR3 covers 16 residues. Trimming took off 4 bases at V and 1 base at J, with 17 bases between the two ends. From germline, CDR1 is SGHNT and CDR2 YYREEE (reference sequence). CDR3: CASSRGGAGSNTEAFF. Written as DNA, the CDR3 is TGTGCCAGCAGCAGGGGTGGGGCAGGTTCGAACACTGAAGCTTTCTTT.

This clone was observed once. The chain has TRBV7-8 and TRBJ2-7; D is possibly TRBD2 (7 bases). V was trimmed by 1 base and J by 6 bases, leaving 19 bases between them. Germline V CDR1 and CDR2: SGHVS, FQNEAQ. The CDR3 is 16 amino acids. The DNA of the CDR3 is TGTGCCAGCAGCTTAGGGGGGGGGCAATATAATGTCGAGCAGTACTTC. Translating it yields CASSLGGGQYNVEQYF.

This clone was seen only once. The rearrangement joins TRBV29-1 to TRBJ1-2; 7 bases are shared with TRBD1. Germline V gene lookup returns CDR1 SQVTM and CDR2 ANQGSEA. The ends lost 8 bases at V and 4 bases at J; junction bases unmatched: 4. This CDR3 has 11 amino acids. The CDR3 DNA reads TGCAGCTACGGACAGGCCTATGGCTACACCTTC. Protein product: CSYGQAYGYTF.